These T cell receptor beta chains were read from a single sample in a study of blood T cell repertoires in COVID-19. Using immunoSEQ multiplex PCR, the repertoire was profiled, and TCRdb retains in-frame clones only, with some absent. The table includes some 42,000 clones, 70% to 80% detected once. Sequenced input: peripheral blood. Receptors were obtained from a woman in her seventies with acute or convalescent COVID-19. CDR3s include the opening cysteine and the closing phenylalanine or tryptophan. D genes are given only for firm matches. Clone sizes are given selectively: once, few, many, or a class where the clone is expanded.

TRBV3-1/TRBV3-2,.,.,TRBJ2-2,CASSPQIGTGELFF,TGTGCCAGCAGTCCTCAGATTGGCACCGGGGAGCTGTTTTTT
TRBV5-6,.,.,TRBJ1-1,CASSLGPGTVTEAFF,TGTGCCAGCAGCTTGGGGCCGGGTACGGTCACTGAAGCTTTCTTT
TRBV27,.,.,TRBJ1-6,CASSSRPYNSPLHF,TGTGCCAGCAGTTCTAGGCCCTATAATTCACCCCTCCACTTT
TRBV6-5,.,.,TRBJ1-1,CASSYATGGTEAFF,TGTGCCAGCAGTTATGCGACAGGAGGAACTGAAGCTTTCTTT
TRBV10-3,.,few,TRBJ1-3,CAISAGLGNTIYF,TGTGCCATCAGTGCAGGGTTAGGAAACACCATATATTTT
TRBV10-3,TRBD1,.,TRBJ1-3,CAISVFSGTGAPGSGNTIYF,TGTGCCATCAGTGTGTTTTCCGGGACAGGGGCACCCGGCTCTGGAAACACCATATATTTT
TRBV20-1,.,.,TRBJ2-1,CSASPGDLYNEQFF,TGCAGTGCTAGTCCGGGGGACTTATACAATGAGCAGTTCTTC
TRBV19,TRBD1,.,TRBJ2-7,CASTGTGGTGEQYF,TGTGCCAGTACGGGGACAGGGGGCACAGGCGAGCAGTACTTC
TRBV7-9,.,few,TRBJ1-2,CASSNRSGEYYGYTF,TGTGCCAGCAGCAATCGTTCGGGAGAGTACTATGGCTACACCTTC
TRBV28,.,.,TRBJ1-2,CASSLYGGGYTF,TGTGCCAGCAGTTTGTATGGGGGCGGCTACACCTTC
TRBV6-5,TRBD2,few,TRBJ2-3,CASSYSRRGGPHTQYF,TGTGCCAGCAGTTACTCGAGGCGGGGGGGCCCACATACGCAGTATTTT
TRBV7-2,.,.,TRBJ1-4,CASSLNSPSREKLFF,TGTGCCAGCAGCTTGAACTCTCCGTCAAGAGAAAAACTGTTTTTT
TRBV27,TRBD2,.,TRBJ2-3,CASSLTPGAGGKDTQYF,TGTGCCAGCAGTTTAACCCCCGGGGCGGGGGGGAAAGATACGCAGTATTTT
TRBV28,TRBD1,.,TRBJ2-1,CASSPFDRVGDNEQFF,TGTGCCAGCAGTCCCTTTGACAGGGTTGGGGACAATGAGCAGTTCTTC
TRBV5-1,.,.,TRBJ1-6,CASSRWSSYNSPLHF,TGCGCCAGCAGCAGGTGGAGCTCCTATAATTCACCCCTCCACTTT
TRBV28,.,.,TRBJ2-7,CASSGSGTYEQYF,TGTGCCAGCAGTGGGAGTGGGACCTACGAGCAGTACTTC
TRBV29-1,.,.,TRBJ1-2,CSVERGYGYTF,TGCAGCGTCGAACGCGGCTATGGCTACACCTTC
TRBV5-1,TRBD2,.,TRBJ2-2,CASSWGTSVNTGELFF,TGCGCCAGCAGCTGGGGGACTAGCGTGAACACCGGGGAGCTGTTTTTT
TRBV10-2,TRBD2,.,TRBJ2-5,CASSESRLADKNQETQYF,TGCGCCAGCAGTGAGTCGCGCCTAGCGGATAAGAACCAAGAGACCCAGTACTTC
TRBV18,.,.,TRBJ2-5,CASSPLQDKEETQYF,TGTGCCAGCTCACCACTCCAGGACAAGGAAGAGACCCAGTACTTC
TRBV19,.,.,TRBJ1-6,CASRSQFNSPLHF,TGTGCCAGTAGGTCCCAGTTTAATTCACCCCTCCACTTT
TRBV3-1/TRBV3-2,TRBD1,.,TRBJ1-2,CASSPGTGRNYGYTF,TGTGCCAGCAGCCCCGGGACAGGGAGGAACTATGGCTACACCTTC
TRBV28,.,.,TRBJ1-5,CASSLRQSYSNQPQHF,TGTGCCAGCAGTCTTCGACAGAGCTATAGCAATCAGCCCCAGCATTTT
TRBV19,TRBD1,few,TRBJ1-2,CASGQANYNYGYTF,TGTGCCAGCGGACAGGCCAACTATAACTATGGCTACACCTTC
TRBV6-6,TRBD1,.,TRBJ1-1,CASSFQDRDTEAFF,TGTGCCAGCAGTTTCCAGGACAGGGACACTGAAGCTTTCTTT
TRBV15,.,.,TRBJ1-2,CATSRDRGREYGYTF,TGTGCCACCAGCAGAGATCGCGGCAGGGAATATGGCTACACCTTC
TRBV5-1,TRBD2,.,TRBJ2-3,CASSLVIAGATDTQYF,TGCGCCAGCAGCTTGGTGATAGCGGGAGCAACAGATACGCAGTATTTT
TRBV4-2,TRBD1,.,TRBJ1-4,CASSQDRGTNEKLFF,TGTGCCAGCAGCCAGGACAGGGGGACTAATGAAAAACTGTTTTTT
TRBV19,.,.,TRBJ2-7,CATLDRSSYEQYF,TGTGCCACCCTAGACAGGTCTTCCTACGAGCAGTACTTC
TRBV29-1,TRBD2,.,TRBJ2-3,CSVGTSGRGADTQYF,TGCAGCGTTGGGACTAGCGGGAGGGGCGCAGATACGCAGTATTTT
TRBV24-1,.,.,TRBJ2-7,CATSDFGEEQYF,TGTGCCACCAGTGATTTCGGAGAAGAGCAGTACTTC
TRBV3-1/TRBV3-2,.,.,TRBJ1-6,CASTLQGTAAPLHF,TGTGCCAGCACATTACAGGGAACGGCGGCTCCCCTCCACTTT
TRBV10-3,TRBD2,few,TRBJ2-7,CAISESSAGGNEQYF,TGTGCCATCAGTGAGTCTTCTGCGGGGGGTAACGAGCAGTACTTC
TRBV6-2/TRBV6-3,.,.,TRBJ1-5,CASSTTQRAQHF,TGTGCCAGCAGTACCACCCAACGGGCCCAGCATTTT
TRBV10-1,TRBD1,.,TRBJ1-2,CASSPGQGVGYTF,TGCGCCAGCAGTCCTGGACAGGGGGTTGGCTACACCTTC
TRBV28,.,.,TRBJ2-7,CASSSLVHEQYF,TGTGCCAGCAGTTCACTAGTCCACGAGCAGTACTTC
TRBV27,.,.,TRBJ2-7,CASSSGRTSSYEQYF,TGTGCCAGCAGTTCCGGACGGACAAGCTCCTACGAGCAGTACTTC
TRBV28,.,many,TRBJ2-7,CASSSPETRSAYEQYF,TGTGCCAGCAGCAGCCCCGAGACTAGAAGCGCCTACGAGCAGTACTTC
TRBV28,.,.,TRBJ1-3,CASSFGGGRSGNTIYF,TGTGCCAGCAGTTTTGGGGGGGGGCGATCTGGAAACACCATATATTTT
TRBV28,.,.,TRBJ1-6,CASRLGGYGENNSPLHF,TGTGCCAGCAGACTGGGGGGATATGGGGAAAATAATTCACCCCTCCACTTT
TRBV28,.,few,TRBJ1-1,CASSLRSGENTEAFF,TGTGCCAGCAGTCTAAGGTCAGGTGAGAACACTGAAGCTTTCTTT
TRBV5-8,.,once,TRBJ1-1,CASSLWAPGNTEAFF,TGTGCCAGCAGCTTGTGGGCCCCAGGGAACACTGAAGCTTTCTTT
TRBV7-6,TRBD2,.,TRBJ2-1,CASSLGLAGVNEQFF,TGTGCCAGCAGCTTGGGACTAGCGGGAGTTAATGAGCAGTTCTTC
TRBV27,.,few,TRBJ1-2,CASSLSSGAFTGYTF,TGTGCCAGCAGTTTATCATCAGGGGCCTTTACTGGCTACACCTTC
TRBV3-1/TRBV3-2,.,.,TRBJ1-2,CASSQVQGKGGYTF,TGTGCCAGCAGCCAAGTGCAGGGGAAGGGTGGCTACACCTTC
TRBV19,TRBD1,.,TRBJ1-2,CASSIQTGIYGYTF,TGTGCCAGTAGTATTCAGACAGGGATCTATGGCTACACCTTC
TRBV7-2,TRBD1,.,TRBJ1-6,CASSEGQGVGSPLHF,TGTGCCAGCAGCGAGGGACAGGGTGTGGGATCACCCCTCCACTTT
TRBV4-1,.,.,TRBJ1-1,CASRKGRESTEAFF,TGCGCCAGCCGCAAAGGAAGGGAGAGCACTGAAGCTTTCTTT
TRBV2,.,.,TRBJ2-3,CATSSGFFTDTQYF,TGTGCCACCAGTTCAGGGTTCTTCACAGATACGCAGTATTTT
TRBV7-3,TRBD1,.,TRBJ1-5,CASSKGGDQPQHF,TGTGCCAGCTCCAAAGGGGGCGATCAGCCCCAGCATTTT
TRBV4-3,.,.,TRBJ2-1,CASSQSGSSYNEQFF,TGCGCCAGCAGCCAATCGGGTTCGAGTTACAATGAGCAGTTCTTC
TRBV18,.,.,TRBJ2-7,CASSPPHSSSYEQYF,TGTGCCAGCTCACCACCACACAGCAGCTCCTACGAGCAGTACTTC
TRBV5-1,.,.,TRBJ2-4,CASSLDPGVAKNIQYF,TGCGCCAGCAGCTTGGACCCGGGAGTAGCCAAAAACATTCAGTACTTC
TRBV6-2/TRBV6-3,.,.,TRBJ2-1,CASSYMRRGGEQFF,TGTGCCAGCAGTTATATGAGGCGGGGAGGAGAGCAGTTCTTC